Here is one T cell receptor (beta chain) with its context. This specimen comes from a study of T-cell memory formation after mild COVID-19. This CDR3 contains 14 residues. Trimming removed 8 bases from V and 4 bases from J, with 15 bases in between. Per germline, CDR1 SGHAT and CDR2 FQNNGV. TCRdb called the 5' RACE reads again in MiXCR, with one record for every CDR3 protein. This table has roughly 300,000 distinct CDR3 sequences, approximately 8.4% appearing once. The genes are TRBV11-2 and TRBJ2-1; tentative D call: TRBD2 (6 bases). Material: PBMCs or a T cell subset sorted from them (not recorded which). The TCR sequence derives from a man aged 18 to 30 who had mild COVID-19 (a few samples of this study predate the infection). Cell type and time point are not known. CDR3 residues: CASGRLGTYNEQFF. DNA for the CDR3: TGTGCCAGCGGCCGACTCGGGACTTACAATGAGCAGTTCTTC. The full variable domain, in which reference TRBV11-2 and TRBJ2-1 provide the parts outside the CDR3, is EAGVAQSPRYKIIEKRQSVAFWCNPISGHATLYWYQQILGQGPKLLIQFQNNGVVDDSQLPKDRFSAERLKGVDSTLKIQPAKLEDSAVYLCASGRLGTYNEQFFGPGTRLTVL.